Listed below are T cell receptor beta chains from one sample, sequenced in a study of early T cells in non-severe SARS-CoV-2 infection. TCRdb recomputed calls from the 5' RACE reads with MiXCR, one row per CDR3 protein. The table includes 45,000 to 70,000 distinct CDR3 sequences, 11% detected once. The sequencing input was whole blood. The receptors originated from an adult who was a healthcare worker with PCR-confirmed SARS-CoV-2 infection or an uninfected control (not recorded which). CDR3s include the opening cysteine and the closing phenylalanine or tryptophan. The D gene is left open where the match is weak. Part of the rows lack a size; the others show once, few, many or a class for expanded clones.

DNA: TGTGCCAGCTCACCTGCCGGGACAGATTACAATGAGCAGTTCTTC
CDR3: CASSPAGTDYNEQFF
size: few
V: TRBV18
J: TRBJ2-1
D: TRBD1

DNA: TGTGCCAGCAGCGTAACCGGCCATGGGTACAATGAGCAGTTCTTC
CDR3: CASSVTGHGYNEQFF
size: few
V: TRBV9
J: TRBJ2-1
D: .

DNA: TGTGCCAGCTCTTCCGTGGGAATAATAGGAGCTTTCTTT
CDR3: CASSSVGIIGAFF
size: .
V: TRBV6-5
J: TRBJ1-1
D: .

DNA: TGTGCCAGCAGTCAGGGAGACTATGGCTACACCTTC
CDR3: CASSQGDYGYTF
size: many
V: TRBV6-1
J: TRBJ1-2
D: .

DNA: TGTGCCAGCAGTGATGGTAGCGGGGGGTGGACAGATACGCAGTATTTT
CDR3: CASSDGSGGWTDTQYF
size: few
V: TRBV6-1
J: TRBJ2-3
D: TRBD2

DNA: TGTGCCAGCAGTCCCACCCCGCTCGAGCAGTACTTC
CDR3: CASSPTPLEQYF
size: many
V: TRBV12-3/TRBV12-4
J: TRBJ2-7
D: .

DNA: TGTGCCAGCAGCTTACAGGGGAATTTCGGCAATGAGCAGTTCTTC
CDR3: CASSLQGNFGNEQFF
size: .
V: TRBV11-1
J: TRBJ2-1
D: .

DNA: TGTGCCAGCAGCTCCCAGGGGCATAATTCACCCCTCCACTTT
CDR3: CASSSQGHNSPLHF
size: few
V: TRBV7-9
J: TRBJ1-6
D: .

DNA: TGCAGTGCTGCCGCAGGGGCTCACTACCTTTACAATGAGCAGTTCTTC
CDR3: CSAAAGAHYLYNEQFF
size: many
V: TRBV20-1
J: TRBJ2-1
D: .

DNA: TGCGCCAGCAGCCCAGGACTAGCGGGAGCTTATGAGCAGTACTTC
CDR3: CASSPGLAGAYEQYF
size: few
V: TRBV5-1
J: TRBJ2-7
D: TRBD2

DNA: TGTGCCAGCAGCCCGGGACAGGGTTTCGAGCAGTACTTC
CDR3: CASSPGQGFEQYF
size: .
V: TRBV11-3
J: TRBJ2-7
D: TRBD1

DNA: TGTGCCAGCAGCGAGGACAGGGGGAATTCACCCCTCCACTTT
CDR3: CASSEDRGNSPLHF
size: few
V: TRBV5-4
J: TRBJ1-6
D: TRBD1

DNA: TGTGCCACCGGTACCGGGACAGGGGGCATCGAGACCCAGTACTTC
CDR3: CATGTGTGGIETQYF
size: .
V: TRBV24-1
J: TRBJ2-5
D: TRBD1

DNA: TGCGCCAGCAGCTCACGGTCGTCCTACGAGCAGTACTTC
CDR3: CASSSRSSYEQYF
size: .
V: TRBV5-1
J: TRBJ2-7
D: .

DNA: TGTGCCAGCAGGCCTCCATGGGCCAACGTCCTGACTTTC
CDR3: CASRPPWANVLTF
size: many
V: TRBV12-3/TRBV12-4
J: TRBJ2-6
D: .

DNA: TGCAGTGCTTCACCGGGACAGGGGGCGTCTTCGGATACGCAGTATTTT
CDR3: CSASPGQGASSDTQYF
size: .
V: TRBV20-1
J: TRBJ2-3
D: TRBD1

DNA: TGTGCCAGCCAACTCAGGGGTAGCGGGGGCGAGACCCAGTACTTC
CDR3: CASQLRGSGGETQYF
size: few
V: TRBV3-1
J: TRBJ2-5
D: TRBD2

DNA: TGTGCCAGCAGTCACACCTACGAGCAGTACTTC
CDR3: CASSHTYEQYF
size: many
V: TRBV2
J: TRBJ2-7
D: .

DNA: TGTGCCAGCCTTGTCCAGGGGTACAATGAGCAGTTCTTC
CDR3: CASLVQGYNEQFF
size: .
V: TRBV28
J: TRBJ2-1
D: .

DNA: TGTGCCATCAGTGAGAGGGGGGTTGGGACCGGAACCGGGGAGCTGTTTTTT
CDR3: CAISERGVGTGTGELFF
size: few
V: TRBV10-3
J: TRBJ2-2
D: .

DNA: TGCGCCAGCAGCTTGAGCGGTAATAGCAATCAGCCCCAGCATTTT
CDR3: CASSLSGNSNQPQHF
size: .
V: TRBV5-1
J: TRBJ1-5
D: .

DNA: TGCGCCAGCAGCACCGGGACTAGCGGGAGTTACGAGCAGTACTTC
CDR3: CASSTGTSGSYEQYF
size: few
V: TRBV5-1
J: TRBJ2-7
D: TRBD2

DNA: TGTGCCAGCAGCCCCACCCAGGGTAGGGGGGAGCTGTTTTTT
CDR3: CASSPTQGRGELFF
size: few
V: TRBV3-1
J: TRBJ2-2
D: .

DNA: TGTGCCAGCAGTGAATCAGGACAGGGTCCAGATACGCAGTATTTT
CDR3: CASSESGQGPDTQYF
size: .
V: TRBV6-1
J: TRBJ2-3
D: TRBD1